The entry below gives a single T cell receptor (beta chain) sequence along with its context. The antigen it recognizes is unknown. The cohort comprised fewer than 750 healthy bone marrow donors. All cohort members were sampled while nominally healthy, although unrecorded immune exposures were likely present. The donor tested CMV seronegative and was one of the 352 seronegative cohort members. Every donor gave a peripheral blood sample, and the peripheral blood mononuclear cells from that sample were used for TCR beta sequencing. The Qiagen DNeasy Blood Extraction Kit was used to extract genomic DNA from the blood cell samples. The sample is drawn from a study of cytomegalovirus exposure and HLA in healthy donors listed by TCRdb under 2017. General notes on the study: An earlier analysis of roughly 610 of the donors reported 276 Gb of sequence data and 117 million unique TCR beta sequences obtained from about 179 million T cells. All discovery cohort repertoires had been generated on a single sequencing platform. On average, roughly 250,000 unique TCR beta nucleotide sequences were sequenced per donor among more than 350 genotyped donors of the cohort, with 15% to 20% of those sequences being non-productive. An earlier analysis of about 620 of the donors applied high-throughput TCR beta sequencing to assess whether each TCR beta V gene segment acted as functional or pseudogenic. Rather than drawing on any new phenotypic data, the later analysis identified candidate immune exposures from TCR beta sequences and the way those sequences occurred across donors. The aim of the study was to test whether cataloging public T cell receptors could identify signatures of past pathogen exposure. An early release covering roughly 580 HLA-typed donors comprised approximately 290 gigabases of sequencing data and 65 million to 100 million unique TCR sequences. To study patterns of TCR occurrence, a later analysis re-analyzed previously published TCR beta repertoires from around 700 donors and added high-resolution HLA genotyping. About five DR-DQ haplotypes were handled as single units for association and clustering because linkage in the cohort was strong. To predict cytomegalovirus infection status, the study combined high-throughput TCR immunosequencing, statistical association of individual TCRs with disease status, and machine learning. The number of typed donors differed by locus: about 620-630 for A, B, C, DRB1 and DQB1; 522 for DQA1; 606 for DPA1; and roughly 450 for DPB1. HLA typing covered class I and class II loci at four-digit resolution. The genetic ancestry cluster associated with self-reported Caucasian donors included 70% to 85% of the 300 to 400 genotyped donors. The study used immunosequencing to profile the T cell repertoires of approximately 690 subjects and linked those repertoires to cytomegalovirus serostatus. In addition to the first cohort of 500 to 850 subjects, a separate validation cohort of 120 different subjects was used. A later genetic analysis took genome-wide SNP genotypes for about 55% of the roughly 700 donors and used that subset as a discovery cohort. Donor age, sex, ethnicity and CMV serostatus were compiled together with the repertoire data. Results the study describes overall, beyond this receptor: The study listed 150 to 200 TCR beta chains as associated with cytomegalovirus. The authors suggested that the approach could potentially be extended to other disease states and immunological phenotypes. In both the original and validation cohorts, the classifier was reported to diagnose cytomegalovirus status with high specificity and sensitivity. Presence/absence analyses assumed roughly uniform sequencing depth across donors, an assumption that may not hold. According to a later analysis, most CMV-associated TCR beta chains appeared to be HLA-restricted, and the HLA associations seemed to be driven largely by CMV exposure. The earlier analysis of a few hundred of the donors excluded roughly 17 rarely observed V segments, including chromosome 9 orphons, because counts were too low. An association between a missense DCLRE1C variant and V-gene and J-gene trimming of TCR beta chains was found in a later genetic analysis and replicated in an independent cohort. Immune exposure information for the cohort was limited to CMV serostatus. Broadly in line with IMGT annotations, most TCR beta V segments showed up in productive rearrangements about 87% or about 30% of the time in an earlier analysis of a few hundred of the donors. Correlated functional status among segregating V segments might reflect linkage disequilibrium, but an unknown experimental factor could not be ruled out. Compared with the roughly 600-donor mean, donors in an Asian-associated ancestry cluster had fewer N-insertions in productive TCRs, according to a later genetic analysis. In vitro tests confirmed that a few of the cytomegalovirus-associated TCR beta chains recognize cytomegalovirus antigens. According to a later analysis, parvovirus B19, influenza, CMV and Epstein-Barr virus appeared linked to several top co-occurrence clusters. Because the 87-base-pair reads could not distinguish some IMGT-functional V segments, including TRBV6-2 and TRBV6-3, those segments were excluded. HLA typing was unavailable for some donors at each locus, so association tests used only the typed subset. When HLA alleles, especially DR and DQ, strongly co-occurred, attributing TCR associations to individual alleles was difficult. The cohort was sequenced for TCR beta chains only, and without alpha or paired-chain data the features that could be detected were limited. A cluster of highly shared sequence variants was judged likely to be a technical artifact of the sequencing pipeline. In a later analysis, more than 15,000 TCR beta sequences were associated with specific HLA alleles at a false discovery rate of 0.05. In a later analysis, the rate of TCR association differed among HLA loci, with DRB1 alleles having the most associated TCRs and HLA-C alleles having the fewest. Most TCR sequences were observed very rarely across donors, whereas some public TCRs were present in many individuals. In a later analysis, HLA-associated TCR beta chains were found to be more clonally expanded and to have lower generation probabilities than equally common non-associated chains. A further reported finding was that TCR beta sequences accurately predicted the HLA-A and HLA-B alleles for most subjects in the first cohort.

Library preparation employed the immunoSEQ multiplex PCR assay. A mixture of 60 forward primers for TCR Vbeta segments and 13 reverse primers for TCR Jbeta segments was used in the multiplex PCR. A multiplex PCR assay on genomic DNA amplified the CDR3 region of rearranged TCR beta genes. The amplified TCR beta libraries were sequenced on the Illumina HiSeq System as 87-base-pair reads. As for the authors' bioinformatics: In a later analysis, 77 million or so unique TCR beta chains were counted across the roughly 610 repertoires, and approximately 11 million of these chains were shared by at least two donors. A nearest-neighbor algorithm error-corrected the raw reads and collapsed the reads into unique sequences, merging closely related sequences to remove PCR and sequencing errors. Alignment of CDR3 sequences to IMGT reference sequences was used to assign V, D and J gene segments. For a sequence to be retained, at least a six-nucleotide match to both a V gene segment and a J gene segment was required. A rearrangement was called productive if the CDR3 had no stop codons and remained in frame with V and J, and every other rearrangement was called non-productive. CDR3 was defined according to IMGT convention as the region running from the second conserved V-encoded cysteine to the conserved J-encoded phenylalanine. The earlier analysis of some 600 of the donors excluded sequences that lacked an unambiguous match to a single V gene segment. An earlier analysis of approximately 590 of the donors called V segments functional above 56.7% productive rearrangements and segregating when the between-donor standard deviation exceeded 5%. A statistical classification framework was built for diagnosing cytomegalovirus status from the catalog of TCR beta chain sequences. In a later analysis, V and J genes were assigned by comparing TCR nucleotide sequences against IMGT/GENE-DB human TR gene sequences. A later analysis assigned CDR3 sequences and most-parsimonious VDJ recombination scenarios with the TCRdist pipeline. In a later analysis, each TCR beta chain was defined by its CDR3 amino acid sequence together with its V-gene family, and reads without a unique V-gene family were excluded. To address suspected cross-contamination and a sequencing artifact, a later analysis removed approximately 590 highly shared, low-generation-probability nucleotide sequences. In a later analysis, a clonal expansion index was calculated for each public chain from normalized within-repertoire ranks of inferred template counts. In a later analysis, generation probabilities were computed with a VDJ recombination model fitted to out-of-frame rearrangements, and the resulting probabilities were checked against IGoR. A later analysis scored TCR-TCR, TCR-HLA and TCR-CMV co-occurrence with hypergeometric tests, applying a repertoire-size bias correction to TCR pairs. In a later analysis, false discovery rates were estimated by permuting HLA or CMV assignments 20 times. A later analysis grouped co-occurring TCRs with DBSCAN, adding TCRdist sequence similarity when clustering within HLA-allele-positive subsets. For co-occurrence clustering, repertoires with fewer than 30,000 or more than 120,000 public chains were excluded, along with about five repertoires with anomalous nucleotide sharing. TCRdb obtained this table from immuneACCESS and retained in-frame rearrangements with V and J assigned. These tables miss some clones; where compared with another copy, unresolved V genes account for less than half of the shortfall, and the remainder is unexplained. V and J calls and clone size come straight from that table; D and trimming were deduced from the DNA. The sample's records list approximately 180,000 clones. The ten top clones hold under 6.5% of the sample.

The CDR3 runs 13 residues from the cysteine to the phenylalanine. This entry keeps only the CDR3 DNA: 39 bases, framed from base 1. V and J lose 0 bases and 5 bases, and a span of 5 bases separates them. CDR1 and CDR2, per the germline V gene, are SGDLS and YYNGEE. The rearranged chain carries TRBV9 and TRBJ2-2, with no confidently assigned D gene. Sequencing was carried out using PBMCs. The clonotype was recovered from a man aged 25-45 years in good health and CMV-seronegative. For the CDR3, the sequence is CASSVDLTGELFF. The DNA sequence is as follows: TGTGCCAGCAGCGTAGACCTAACCGGGGAGCTGTTTTTT.